This T cell receptor (beta chain) was found in a study of blood T cell repertoires in COVID-19. Study background: PBMCs, B-cell-depleted T cells, or T cells were the source of the cDNA or gDNA that made up the material.

CDR3 length equals 18 residues. J gave up 8 bases and V 0 bases, and 10 bases lay outside the gene matches. The V gene's germline CDR1 is LGHNA and CDR2 YNFKEQ. Sequencing used immunoSEQ multiplex PCR; TCRdb keeps in-frame clones, though not all of them. The repertoire holds 150,000 to 200,000 clones, with around 86% as singletons. Participant age was roughly 18 to 89 years, and participants resided in 24 US areas. The sample was PBMCs or T cells enriched from blood (not recorded which). The clonotype originates from a woman aged 25 to 39 who had recovered from COVID-19. The rearrangement joins TRBV4-2 to TRBJ2-1, with 13 bases lining up with TRBD2. The CDR3 DNA reads TGTGCCAGCAGCCAAGACCTGGGACTAGCGGGAACTTTCCATGAGCAGTTCTTC. It encodes CASSQDLGLAGTFHEQFF.